The T cell receptor beta chain under discussion was sequenced for a study of shared clonotypes between healthy human individuals. Study at large: The people who gave samples were a couple of women and a few men aged 18 to 49.

Across several immunoSEQ plates, the genomic DNA of each subset was split evenly. When replicate PCRs were run on sorted subsets, they used around 200 ng DNA, about 30,000 T cell genomes. Sequencing was performed with immunoSEQ multiplex PCR; in TCRdb, only in-frame clones are kept and a portion is missing. The sample consists of 500,000 to 700,000 clones, roughly 95% of them appearing once. Deletions cut 5 bases from V and 5 bases from J, with 16 bases between. Germline loops: CDR1 MDHEN, CDR2 SYDVKM. The CDR3 has 14 residues. Naive CD8 cells comprised CD45RO-negative, CCR7-positively selected cells, excluding terminally differentiated effector memory CD45RA+ cells. Healthy and HIV-negative, the adult donors had no recent acute infections or vaccinations.

The chain employs TRBV28 and TRBJ2-7; unclear D gene. Sample: naive CD8+ T cells sorted from blood. This clonotype was obtained from a young woman in good health. CDR3 in amino acids: CASSVPRKVNEQYF. The CDR3 DNA sequence: TGTGCCAGCAGTGTCCCGCGGAAGGTCAACGAGCAGTACTTC. Based on the CDR3 plus reference TRBV28 and TRBJ2-7, the full variable domain is DVKVTQSSRYLVKRTGEKVFLECVQDMDHENMFWYRQDPGLGLRLIYFSYDVKMKEKGDIPEGYSVSREKKERFSLILESASTNQTSMYLCASSVPRKVNEQYFGPGTRLTVT.